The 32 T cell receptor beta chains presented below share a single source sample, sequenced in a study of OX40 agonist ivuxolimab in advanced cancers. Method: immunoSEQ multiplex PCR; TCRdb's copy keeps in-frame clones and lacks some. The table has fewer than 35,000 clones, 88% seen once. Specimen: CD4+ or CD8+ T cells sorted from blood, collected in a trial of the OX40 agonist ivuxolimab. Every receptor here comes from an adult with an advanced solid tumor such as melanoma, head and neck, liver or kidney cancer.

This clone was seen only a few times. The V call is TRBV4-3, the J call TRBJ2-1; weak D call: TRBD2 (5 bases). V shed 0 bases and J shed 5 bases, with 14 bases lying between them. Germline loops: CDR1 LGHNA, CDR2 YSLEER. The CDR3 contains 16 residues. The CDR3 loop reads CASSQDHRGRHNEQFF. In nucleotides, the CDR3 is TGCGCCAGCAGCCAAGATCACCGGGGTAGGCACAATGAGCAGTTCTTC.

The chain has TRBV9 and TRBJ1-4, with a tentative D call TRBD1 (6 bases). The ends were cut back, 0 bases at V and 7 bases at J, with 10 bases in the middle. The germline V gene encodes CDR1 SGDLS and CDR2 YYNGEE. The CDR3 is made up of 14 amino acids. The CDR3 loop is CASSVGRGAEKLFF. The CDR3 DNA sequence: TGTGCCAGCAGCGTAGGAAGGGGGGCTGAAAAACTGTTTTTT.

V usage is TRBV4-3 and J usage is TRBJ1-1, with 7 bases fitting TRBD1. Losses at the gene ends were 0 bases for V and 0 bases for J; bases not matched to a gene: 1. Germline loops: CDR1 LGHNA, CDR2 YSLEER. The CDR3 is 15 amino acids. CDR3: CASSQETGLNTEAFF. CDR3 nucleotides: TGCGCCAGCAGCCAAGAGACAGGGCTGAACACTGAAGCTTTCTTT.

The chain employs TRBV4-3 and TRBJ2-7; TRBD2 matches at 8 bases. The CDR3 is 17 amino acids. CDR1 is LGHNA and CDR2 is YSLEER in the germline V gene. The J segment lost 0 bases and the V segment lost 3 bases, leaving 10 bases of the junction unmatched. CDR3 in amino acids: CASSHDWSGGSSYEQYF. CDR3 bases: TGCGCCAGCAGCCACGACTGGAGCGGGGGCAGCTCCTACGAGCAGTACTTC.

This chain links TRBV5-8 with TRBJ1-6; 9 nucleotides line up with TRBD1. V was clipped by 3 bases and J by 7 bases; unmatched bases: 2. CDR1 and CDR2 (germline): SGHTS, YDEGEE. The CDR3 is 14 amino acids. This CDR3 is CASSWTGANSPLHF. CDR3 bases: TGTGCCAGCAGCTGGACAGGGGCGAATTCACCCCTCCACTTT.

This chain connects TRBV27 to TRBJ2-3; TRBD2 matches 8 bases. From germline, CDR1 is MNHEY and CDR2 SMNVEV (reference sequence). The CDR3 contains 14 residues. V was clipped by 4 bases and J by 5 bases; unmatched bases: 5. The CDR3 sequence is CASSYGLAVDTQYF. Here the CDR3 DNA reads TGTGCCAGCAGTTACGGACTAGCTGTAGATACGCAGTATTTT.

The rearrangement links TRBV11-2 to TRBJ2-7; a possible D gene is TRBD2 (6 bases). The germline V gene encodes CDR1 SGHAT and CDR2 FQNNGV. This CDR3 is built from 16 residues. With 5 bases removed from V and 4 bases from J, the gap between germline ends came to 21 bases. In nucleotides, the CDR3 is TGTGCCAGCAGCCTCACAACGACTAGTTTGGTTTACGAGCAGTACTTC. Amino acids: CASSLTTTSLVYEQYF. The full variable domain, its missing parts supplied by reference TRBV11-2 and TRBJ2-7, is EAGVAQSPRYKIIEKRQSVAFWCNPISGHATLYWYQQILGQGPKLLIQFQNNGVVDDSQLPKDRFSAERLKGVDSTLKIQPAKLEDSAVYLCASSLTTTSLVYEQYFGPGTRLTVT.

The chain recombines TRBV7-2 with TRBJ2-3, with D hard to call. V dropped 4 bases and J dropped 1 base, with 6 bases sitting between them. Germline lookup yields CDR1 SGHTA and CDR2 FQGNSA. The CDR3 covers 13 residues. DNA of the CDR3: TGTGCCAGCAGCTCCGTGGGCACAGATACGCAGTATTTT. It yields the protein CASSSVGTDTQYF.

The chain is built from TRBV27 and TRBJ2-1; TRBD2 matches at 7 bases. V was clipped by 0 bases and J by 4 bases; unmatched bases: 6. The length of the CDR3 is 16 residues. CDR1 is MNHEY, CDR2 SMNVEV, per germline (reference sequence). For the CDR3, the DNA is TGTGCCAGCAGTTTATCGGCGGGGGAAATATACAATGAGCAGTTCTTC. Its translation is CASSLSAGEIYNEQFF.

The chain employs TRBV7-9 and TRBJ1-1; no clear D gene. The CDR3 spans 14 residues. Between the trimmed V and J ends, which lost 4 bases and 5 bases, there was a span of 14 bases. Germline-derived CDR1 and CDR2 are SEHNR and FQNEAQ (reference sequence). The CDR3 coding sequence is TGTGCCAGCAGCTCAGGTGGGTTTACGACTGAAGCTTTCTTT. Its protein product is CASSSGGFTTEAFF. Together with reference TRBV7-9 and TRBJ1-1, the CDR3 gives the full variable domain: DTGVSQNPRHKITKRGQNVTFRCDPISEHNRLYWYRQTLGQGPEFLTYFQNEAQLEKSRLLSDRFSAERPKGSFSTLEIQRTEQGDSAMYLCASSSGGFTTEAFFGQGTRLTVV.

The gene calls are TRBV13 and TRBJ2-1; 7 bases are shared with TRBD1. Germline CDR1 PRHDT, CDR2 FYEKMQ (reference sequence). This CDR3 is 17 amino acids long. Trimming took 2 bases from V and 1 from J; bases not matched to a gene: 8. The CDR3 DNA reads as TGTGCCAGCAGCTTAAATTCGCACAGGGGTTCCTACAATGAGCAGTTCTTC. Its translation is CASSLNSHRGSYNEQFF.

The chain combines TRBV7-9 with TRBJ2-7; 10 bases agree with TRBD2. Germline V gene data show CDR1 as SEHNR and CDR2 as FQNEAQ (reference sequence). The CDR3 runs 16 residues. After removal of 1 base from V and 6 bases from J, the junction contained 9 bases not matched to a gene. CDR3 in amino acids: CASSLVAGGILSEQYF. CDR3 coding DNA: TGTGCCAGCAGCTTAGTAGCGGGGGGAATCTTATCCGAGCAGTACTTC.

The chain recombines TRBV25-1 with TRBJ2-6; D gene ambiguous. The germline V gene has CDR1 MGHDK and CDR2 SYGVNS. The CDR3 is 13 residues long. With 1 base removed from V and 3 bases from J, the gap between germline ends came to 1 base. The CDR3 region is CASSEFGANVLTF. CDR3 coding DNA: TGTGCCAGCAGTGAATTTGGGGCCAACGTCCTGACTTTC.

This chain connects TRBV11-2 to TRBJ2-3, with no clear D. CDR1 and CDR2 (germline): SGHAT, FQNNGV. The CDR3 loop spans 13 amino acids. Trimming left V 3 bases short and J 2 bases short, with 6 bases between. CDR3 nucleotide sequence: TGTGCCAGCAGCTTGCTGTTCACAGATACGCAGTATTTT. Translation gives CASSLLFTDTQYF.

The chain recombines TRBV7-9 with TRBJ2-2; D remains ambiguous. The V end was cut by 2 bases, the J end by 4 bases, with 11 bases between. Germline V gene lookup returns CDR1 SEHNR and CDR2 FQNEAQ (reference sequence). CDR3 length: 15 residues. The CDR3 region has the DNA TGTGCCAGCAGCTTAATAGGGTCGATCACCGGGGAGCTGTTTTTT. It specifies CASSLIGSITGELFF.

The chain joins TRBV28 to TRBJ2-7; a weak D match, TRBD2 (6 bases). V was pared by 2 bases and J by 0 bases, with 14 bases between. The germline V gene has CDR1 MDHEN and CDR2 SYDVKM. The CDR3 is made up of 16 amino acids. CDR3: CASSLRGGIPSYEQYF. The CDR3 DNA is TGTGCCAGCAGTTTAAGGGGCGGGATCCCCTCCTACGAGCAGTACTTC.

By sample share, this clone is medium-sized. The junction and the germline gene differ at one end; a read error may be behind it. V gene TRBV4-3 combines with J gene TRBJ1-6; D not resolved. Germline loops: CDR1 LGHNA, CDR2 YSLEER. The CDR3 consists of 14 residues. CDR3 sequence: CASRQDQLNSPLHF. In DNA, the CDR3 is TGCGCCAGCAGACAAGATCAGCTTAATTCACCCCTCCACTTT.

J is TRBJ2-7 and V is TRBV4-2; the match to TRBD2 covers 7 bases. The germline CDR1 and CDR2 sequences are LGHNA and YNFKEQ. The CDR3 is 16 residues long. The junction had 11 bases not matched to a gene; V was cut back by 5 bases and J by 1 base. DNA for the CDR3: TGTGCCAGCAGCATCGGTGGGGGGGACCTATCCTACGAGCAGTACTTC. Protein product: CASSIGGGDLSYEQYF.

The CDR3 nucleotides read TGCAGCGTTGAAGTTTGGGACAGTTCCTACGAGCAGTACTTC. The encoded protein is CSVEVWDSSYEQYF. This chain uses TRBV29-1 with TRBJ2-7; TRBD1 aligns across 7 bases. There are 14 residues in the CDR3. From germline, CDR1 is SQVTM and CDR2 ANQGSEA. After removal of 1 base from V and 1 base from J, the junction contained 4 bases not matched to a gene.

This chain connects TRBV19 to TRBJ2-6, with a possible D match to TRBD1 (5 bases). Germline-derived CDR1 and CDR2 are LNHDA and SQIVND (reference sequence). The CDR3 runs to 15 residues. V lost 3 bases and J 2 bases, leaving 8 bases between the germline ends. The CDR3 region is CASSISRAGANVLTF. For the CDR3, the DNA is TGTGCCAGTAGTATTAGCAGGGCTGGGGCCAACGTCCTGACTTTC.

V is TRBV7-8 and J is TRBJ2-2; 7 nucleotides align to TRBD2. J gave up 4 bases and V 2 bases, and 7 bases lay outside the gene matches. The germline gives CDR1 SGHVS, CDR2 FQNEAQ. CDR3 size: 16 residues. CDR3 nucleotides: TGTGCCAGCAGCTTATTCGCGGGGGAAACCACCGGGGAGCTGTTTTTT. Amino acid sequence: CASSLFAGETTGELFF.

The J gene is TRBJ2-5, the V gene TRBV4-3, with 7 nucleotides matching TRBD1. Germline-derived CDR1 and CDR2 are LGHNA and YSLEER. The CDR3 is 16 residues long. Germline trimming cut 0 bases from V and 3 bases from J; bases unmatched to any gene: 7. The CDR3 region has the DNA TGCGCCAGCAGCCAAGAAGGCAGGGGGAACGAAGAGACCCAGTACTTC. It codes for CASSQEGRGNEETQYF.

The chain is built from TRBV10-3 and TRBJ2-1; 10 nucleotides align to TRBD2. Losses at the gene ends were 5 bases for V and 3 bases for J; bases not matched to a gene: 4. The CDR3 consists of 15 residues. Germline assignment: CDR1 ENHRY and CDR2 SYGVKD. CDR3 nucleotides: TGTGCCATCAGTTTGACTAGCGGGCTCTACAATGAGCAGTTCTTC. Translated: CAISLTSGLYNEQFF.

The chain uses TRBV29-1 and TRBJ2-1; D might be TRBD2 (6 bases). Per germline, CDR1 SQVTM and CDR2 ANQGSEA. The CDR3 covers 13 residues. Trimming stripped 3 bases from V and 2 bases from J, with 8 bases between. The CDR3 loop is CSVDGGAYNEQFF. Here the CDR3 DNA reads TGCAGCGTTGATGGCGGGGCCTACAATGAGCAGTTCTTC.

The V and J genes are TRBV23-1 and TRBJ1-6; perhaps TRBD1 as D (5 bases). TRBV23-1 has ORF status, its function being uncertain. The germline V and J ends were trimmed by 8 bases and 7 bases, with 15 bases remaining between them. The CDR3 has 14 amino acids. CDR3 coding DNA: TGCGCCAGCTCCCGCGCAGGGAACAATTCACCCCTCCACTTT. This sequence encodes CASSRAGNNSPLHF.

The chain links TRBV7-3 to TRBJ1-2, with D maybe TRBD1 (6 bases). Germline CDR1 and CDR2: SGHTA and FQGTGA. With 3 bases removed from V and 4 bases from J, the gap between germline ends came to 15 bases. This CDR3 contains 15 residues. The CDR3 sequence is CASSFEGGDPYGYTF. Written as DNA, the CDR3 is TGTGCCAGCAGCTTCGAGGGGGGGGACCCCTATGGCTACACCTTC.

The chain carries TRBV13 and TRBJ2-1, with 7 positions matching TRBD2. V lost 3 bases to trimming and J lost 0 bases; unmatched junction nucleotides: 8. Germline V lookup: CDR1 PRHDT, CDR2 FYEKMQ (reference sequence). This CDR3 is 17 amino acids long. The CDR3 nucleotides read TGTGCCAGCAGCTTGACCCCCGGGACTACCTCCTACAATGAGCAGTTCTTC. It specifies CASSLTPGTTSYNEQFF.

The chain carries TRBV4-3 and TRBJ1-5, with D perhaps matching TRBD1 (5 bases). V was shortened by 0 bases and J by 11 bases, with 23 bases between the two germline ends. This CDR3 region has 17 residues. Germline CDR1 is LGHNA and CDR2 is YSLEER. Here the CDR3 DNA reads TGCGCCAGCAGCCAAGATCCAGGCCCCATCGCAGGGCAGACCCAGCATTTT. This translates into CASSQDPGPIAGQTQHF.

In nucleotides, the CDR3 is TGTGCCAGCAGTTTAACGGCAGGGTCTTCACCCCTCCACTTT. Residues: CASSLTAGSSPLHF. This sequence joins TRBV28 and TRBJ1-6; a possible D gene is TRBD1 (5 bases). The CDR3 loop spans 14 amino acids. The V and J ends lost 2 bases and 9 bases respectively, with 11 bases between them. Germline CDR1 and CDR2: MDHEN and SYDVKM.

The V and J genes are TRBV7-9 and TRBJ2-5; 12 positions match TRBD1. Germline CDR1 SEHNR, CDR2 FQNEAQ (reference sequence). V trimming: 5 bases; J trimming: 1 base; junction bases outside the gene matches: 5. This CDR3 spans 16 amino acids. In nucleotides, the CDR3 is TGTGCCAGCAGCGATCGGGACAGGGGGCGCCAAGAGACCCAGTACTTC. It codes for CASSDRDRGRQETQYF.

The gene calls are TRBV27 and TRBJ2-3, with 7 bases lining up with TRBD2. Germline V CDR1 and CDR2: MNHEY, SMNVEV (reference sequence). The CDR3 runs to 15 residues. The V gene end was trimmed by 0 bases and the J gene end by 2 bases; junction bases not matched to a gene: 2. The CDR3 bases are TGTGCCAGCAGTTTATCGCGGGAGAACACAGATACGCAGTATTTT. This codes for CASSLSRENTDTQYF.

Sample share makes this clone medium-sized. CDR3 nucleotide sequence: TGTGCCAGCAGCTTCGGCGGGGACGAGCAGTACTTC. It yields the protein CASSFGGDEQYF. The chain employs TRBV28 and TRBJ2-7, with D perhaps TRBD2 (6 bases). CDR3 length equals 12 residues. Trimming removed 6 bases from V and 5 bases from J, with 11 bases in between. CDR1 and CDR2 from the germline V gene are MDHEN and SYDVKM.